The rows below give T cell receptor beta chains drawn from one sample of a study of T cells in Graves' hyperthyroidism and ophthalmopathy. TCRdb re-called the multiplex PCR reads through MiXCR, storing one row per CDR3 protein. Among about 92,000 distinct CDR3 sequences, about half were seen once, and the ten largest hold 25% to 30%. The sequenced sample was blood. These receptors were collected from a middle-aged woman with Graves' hyperthyroidism. Each CDR3 is given with its conserved first and last residue. The D gene is left open where the match is weak. Part of the rows lack a size; the others show once, few, many or a class for expanded clones.

j_call,cdr3_length,v_call,clone_size,d_call,cdr3_nt,cdr3_aa
TRBJ2-1,12,TRBV2,NA,NA,TGTGCCAGTTCAGGACAGTACAATGAGCAGTTCTTC,CASSGQYNEQFF
TRBJ1-1,12,TRBV11-2,NA,TRBD1,TGTGCTAGGGGGCTGGCGCTCACTGAAGCTTTCTTT,CARGLALTEAFF
TRBJ2-2,14,TRBV19,many,TRBD1,TGTGCCATATCCGGGACAGGGAACACCGGGGAGCTGTTTTTT,CAISGTGNTGELFF
TRBJ1-4,15,TRBV5-1,NA,TRBD1,TGCGCCAGCAGCCAAGATGGGGACAGTTACGGAAAACTGTTTTTT,CASSQDGDSYGKLFF
TRBJ2-7,14,TRBV7-9,few,TRBD2,TGTGCCAGCAGACCGGGAGGCAGCTCCTACGAGCAGTACTTC,CASRPGGSSYEQYF
TRBJ1-1,15,TRBV7-3,few,TRBD1,TGTGCCAGCAGCCTCCTCTCGGGACAGGGGGCTGAAGCTTTCTTT,CASSLLSGQGAEAFF
TRBJ1-6,13,TRBV3-1,many,NA,TGTGCCAGCAGCCAAGCGAGGGTTTCACCCCTCCACTTT,CASSQARVSPLHF
TRBJ2-2,13,TRBV7-6,NA,NA,TGTGACAGCAGCTTAGTGTTCATCGGGGAGCTGTTTTTT,CDSSLVFIGELFF
TRBJ2-6,12,TRBV11-1,NA,NA,TGTGCCAGCAGCTTAGCGGGCGGGACTGAAGCTTTC,CASSLAGGTEAF
TRBJ1-2,14,TRBV20-1,few,NA,TGCAGTGCTAGCTTCATCGGGCAGCACTATGGCTACACCTTC,CSASFIGQHYGYTF
TRBJ1-1,16,TRBV9,NA,NA,TGTGCCAGCAGCGTAGATCCCGCACAGGGTAGGACTGAAGCTTTCTTT,CASSVDPAQGRTEAFF
TRBJ1-6,15,TRBV7-2,NA,NA,TGTGCCAGCAGCTTCAAGGCAGGGACAAATTCACCCCTCCACTTT,CASSFKAGTNSPLHF
TRBJ2-7,15,TRBV4-1,NA,NA,TGCGCCAGCAGCCAAGTAGCACAGCTCTCCTACGAGCAGTACTTC,CASSQVAQLSYEQYF
TRBJ2-6,12,TRBV10-3,NA,NA,TGTGCCATCAGTGAGGGGGCCAACGTCCTGACTTTC,CAISEGANVLTF
TRBJ1-1,15,TRBV5-1,NA,TRBD1,TGCGCCAGCAGTTTGGACAGGGGCCTGAACACTGAAGCTTTCTTT,CASSLDRGLNTEAFF
TRBJ2-7,15,TRBV7-9,NA,TRBD1,TGTGCCAGCAGCTCCATTGGGACAGGGTACGACGAGCAGTACTTC,CASSSIGTGYDEQYF
TRBJ1-2,14,TRBV9,NA,TRBD1,TGTGCCAGCAGCGTGGGACAGGGGAACTATGGCTACACCTTC,CASSVGQGNYGYTF
TRBJ1-1,13,TRBV9,few,NA,TGTGCCAGCAGAGGTATAGCCGGCAGTGAAGCTTTCTTT,CASRGIAGSEAFF
TRBJ2-5,14,TRBV7-8,NA,TRBD1,TGTGCTAGCAGCCCAGGGACAGGGGGTAAGCCCCAGTACTTC,CASSPGTGGKPQYF
TRBJ1-2,17,TRBV10-3,once,NA,TGTGCCATCAGTGGCAAGTCAGGCGCGGGGGCTAACTATGGCTACACCTTC,CAISGKSGAGANYGYTF
TRBJ2-5,12,TRBV20-1,many,NA,TGCAGTGCGATAGCGGACAAAGAGACCCAGTACTTC,CSAIADKETQYF
TRBJ2-5,18,TRBV29-1,NA,TRBD2,TGCAGCGTTACGGGACTAGCGGGATCGCCGGCATACGCAGAGACCCAGTACTTC,CSVTGLAGSPAYAETQYF
TRBJ1-4,14,TRBV5-1,few,NA,TGCGCCAGCAGCTTGGATGGGTTACACGAAAAACTGTTTTTT,CASSLDGLHEKLFF
TRBJ2-5,13,TRBV10-3,many,TRBD1,TGTGCCATTCAAACAGGGGGCCAAGAGACCCAGTACTTC,CAIQTGGQETQYF